Listed here are 13 T cell receptor beta chains from one sample, sequenced in a study of immune evolution from preneoplasia to lung adenocarcinoma. The table came from immunoSEQ multiplex PCR; TCRdb's copy has only in-frame clones and leaves some out. The sample holds about 9,900 clones; approximately 80% are singletons and the top ten take under 3.5%. Specimen: FFPE lung adenocarcinoma in situ tissue. The receptor set was obtained from a person aged 70 to 85 with lung adenocarcinoma.

V and J are TRBV6-5 and TRBJ1-2; 7 bases are a match to TRBD1. This CDR3 is built from 13 residues. Germline loops: CDR1 MNHEY, CDR2 SVGAGI. J lost 6 bases, V lost 2 bases, and 3 bases had no gene match. The CDR3 bases are TGTGCCAGCAGTTACGACAGGGTAAATGGCTACACCTTC. Its protein product is CASSYDRVNGYTF.

This sequence joins TRBV19 and TRBJ2-7; either TRBD1 or TRBD2 may supply D (5 bases each). CDR1 is LNHDA and CDR2 is SQIVND in the germline V gene (reference sequence). The CDR3 length is 11 residues. V was trimmed by 4 bases and J by 6 bases, leaving 7 bases between them. The DNA for the CDR3 is TGTGCCAGTAGTACAGGGAGCGAGCAGTACTTC. This gives the protein CASSTGSEQYF.

This rearrangement joins TRBV5-1 to TRBJ2-2; D possibly matches TRBD1 or TRBD2 (5 bases each). Trimming removed 6 bases from V and 4 bases from J, with 19 bases in between. Germline lookup yields CDR1 SGHRS and CDR2 YFSETQ. The CDR3 consists of 16 residues. The CDR3 DNA follows: TGCGCCAGCAAGGGGAGCGTCCACGGATTCACCGGGGAGCTGTTTTTT. It yields the protein CASKGSVHGFTGELFF.

V and J are TRBV9 and TRBJ1-2, with D maybe TRBD1 (5 bases). This CDR3 comprises 16 residues. CDR1 and CDR2 from the germline V gene are SGDLS and YYNGEE. V dropped 3 bases and J dropped 6 bases, with 21 bases sitting between them. CDR3 amino acids: CASSETTGGVGDGYTF. Here the CDR3 DNA reads TGTGCCAGCAGCGAAACTACAGGAGGTGTGGGTGATGGCTACACCTTC.

In regard to this clone: The CDR3 carries no conserved terminal phenylalanine or tryptophan, so it likely arises from a read error. The gene calls are TRBV7-9 and TRBJ1-2; the match to TRBD1 covers 8 bases. The J segment lost 8 bases and the V segment lost 5 bases, leaving 10 bases of the junction unmatched. Germline CDR1 reads SEHNR; CDR2 reads FQNEAQ (reference sequence). This CDR3 has 14 residues. The CDR3 DNA sequence: TGTGCCAGCAGCCACTCCGACAGGGGAGGCGGCTACACCTCC. This translates into CASSHSDRGGGYTS.

V gene TRBV25-1 combines with J gene TRBJ2-3; maybe TRBD1 (6 bases). CDR3 length: 17 amino acids. Germline CDR1 MGHDK, CDR2 SYGVNS. The V gene lost 5 bases and the J gene lost 2 bases, with 20 bases spanning the gap. As DNA, the CDR3 is TGTGCCAGCAGTCTACTAAACCCGGACAGAGACACAGATACGCAGTATTTT. It is translated as CASSLLNPDRDTDTQYF. The whole variable domain, filled in from reference TRBV25-1 and TRBJ2-3, reads EADIYQTPRYLVIGTGKKITLECSQTMGHDKMYWYQQDPGMELHLIHYSYGVNSTEKGDLSSESTVSRIRTEHFPLTLESARPSHTSQYLCASSLLNPDRDTDTQYFGPGTRLTVL.

The chain links TRBV2 to TRBJ2-1; TRBD2 matches 7 bases. The CDR3 has 13 amino acids. V lost 5 bases and J lost 10; bases outside the gene matches: 8. Germline V gene data show CDR1 as SNHLY and CDR2 as FYNNEI. CDR3 bases: TGTGCCAGCAGTACAACCAGGGAGGGGGAGCAGTTCTTC. Translating it yields CASSTTREGEQFF.

The V call is TRBV5-1, the J call TRBJ2-1, with D possibly matching TRBD2 (7 bases). This CDR3 has 15 residues. The V gene's germline CDR1 is SGHRS and CDR2 YFSETQ. Trimming took 0 bases from V and 5 from J, leaving 12 bases between them. The CDR3, as DNA: TGCGCCAGCAGCTTGGAGGGGGGGGCTGACAATGAGCAGTTCTTC. Translated: CASSLEGGADNEQFF.

This clone was detected once. The rearrangement joins TRBV5-1 to TRBJ2-7; 11 bases fit TRBD2. Germline loops: CDR1 SGHRS, CDR2 YFSETQ. V lost 5 bases, J lost 4 bases, and 8 bases stayed unmatched. This CDR3 is 15 amino acids long. The CDR3 region is CASRIRTSGQYEQYF. The CDR3 DNA is TGCGCCAGCAGGATAAGGACTAGCGGGCAATACGAGCAGTACTTC.

In nucleotides, the CDR3 is TGTGCCAGCAACCCGGAAGGGGTTGGGACCCAGTACTTC. It specifies CASNPEGVGTQYF. V and J are TRBV7-9 and TRBJ2-5, with a tentative D call TRBD1 (5 bases). Germline V gene sequence: CDR1 SEHNR, CDR2 FQNEAQ (reference sequence). The V and J ends lost 7 bases and 7 bases respectively, with 16 bases between them. The CDR3 length is 13 residues.

The genes are TRBV7-8 and TRBJ1-4, with a possible D match to TRBD1 (6 bases). Trimming took 4 bases from V and 8 from J, leaving 17 bases between them. The germline CDR1 and CDR2 sequences are SGHVS and FQNEAQ. The CDR3 extends over 15 amino acids. The CDR3 here is CASSSRGGHGEKLFF. Here the CDR3 DNA reads TGTGCCAGCAGCTCAAGGGGGGGTCACGGGGAAAAACTGTTTTTT.

V gene TRBV12-5 combines with J gene TRBJ2-2, with 8 bases that match TRBD2. This CDR3 has 16 amino acids. Per the germline V gene, CDR1 is LGHNT and CDR2 is FRNRAP. J gave up 7 bases and V 0 bases, and 7 bases lay outside the gene matches. CDR3 loop: CASGLVSGGPVGELFF. DNA of the CDR3: TGTGCTAGTGGTTTGGTATCGGGGGGGCCGGTCGGGGAGCTGTTTTTT.

This rearrangement joins TRBV28 to TRBJ1-5, with D unresolved. The CDR3 sequence is 12 residues long. Germline V gene data show CDR1 as MDHEN and CDR2 as SYDVKM. V was clipped by 7 bases and J by 5 bases, with 9 bases between them. Written as DNA, the CDR3 is TGTGCCAGCAATCTATACGATCAGCCCCAGCATTTT. It specifies CASNLYDQPQHF.